This TCR beta chain stems from a study of response to subunit inactivated influenza vaccine. Germline V gene data show CDR1 as WNHNN and CDR2 as SYGVQD (reference sequence). Trimming took 6 bases from V and 0 from J, leaving 17 bases between them. The CDR3 length is 17 residues. This clonotype has only a few counts. Each CDR3 protein gets one entry after TCRdb re-called the RT-PCR reads with MiXCR. The sample lists roughly 620,000 distinct CDR3 sequences, around 11% occurring once. The data also belong to a second study, concerning T cells expressing NK-cell markers. That source notes: The authors generated TCR beta cDNA through 5'RACE template switching with UMIs. Sorted CD3+CD56+NKG2C+, CD3+CD56+NKG2C- and CD3+CD56-NKG2C+ T cells provided the TCR beta repertoires. In several experiments, sorting was confined to alpha-beta TCR T cells through use of an anti-gamma-delta TCR antibody. Clones of NKG2C+ T cells that had expanded were of unclear HCMV specificity.

This receptor was taken from a man in his forties or fifties who received an inactivated influenza vaccine. The chain combines TRBV10-1 with TRBJ2-2, with D hard to call. Sequenced here: PBMCs from blood, sampled on the day of vaccination. The CDR3 nucleotides read TGCGCCAGCAGACCAGCCGATAAAAATTCGAACACCGGGGAGCTGTTTTTT. Translation: CASRPADKNSNTGELFF.